One sample yielded the 12 T cell receptor beta chains listed below, sequenced in a study of response to subunit inactivated influenza vaccine. TCRdb called the RT-PCR reads again in MiXCR, with one record for every CDR3 protein. The repertoire has under 200,000 distinct CDR3 sequences, about 12% of them found once; the top ten carry roughly 29%. In addition, the sample was reused for a study of T cells expressing NK-cell markers. From that paper: Libraries used 5'RACE template switching adding universal primer site and UMIs.

The material sequenced was CD8+ T cells sorted from PBMCs, taken less than 13 days after vaccination. These receptor sequences come from a middle-aged man who received an inactivated influenza vaccine.

This clonotype was recorded a few times. V usage is TRBV27 and J usage is TRBJ2-4, with D uncertain. CDR1 is MNHEY and CDR2 is SMNVEV in the germline V gene (reference sequence). Trimming pared 0 bases from V and 6 bases from J, leaving 6 bases between. The CDR3 loop spans 13 amino acids. CDR3 in amino acids: CASSLSHRNIQYF. Here the CDR3 DNA reads TGTGCCAGCAGTTTATCACACAGAAACATTCAGTACTTC.

This clonotype showed up many times. The chain recombines TRBV27 with TRBJ2-1; the D call may be TRBD1 or TRBD2 (5 bases each). The CDR3 loop spans 17 amino acids. Germline V gene sequence: CDR1 MNHEY, CDR2 SMNVEV (reference sequence). V was clipped by 4 bases and J by 4 bases, with 20 bases between them. The CDR3 loop reads CASSSVTGAGGYNEQFF. The CDR3 DNA reads as TGTGCCAGCAGTTCAGTAACCGGGGCTGGGGGTTACAATGAGCAGTTCTTC.

This clonotype has more than one count but fewer than ten. The chain links TRBV4-1 to TRBJ1-5; D gene ambiguous. V shed 1 base and J shed 0 bases, with 10 bases lying between them. The CDR3 is made up of 16 amino acids. Germline CDR1 MGHRA, CDR2 YSYEKL. The CDR3 is CASSQARGVSNQPQHF. The CDR3 DNA sequence: TGCGCCAGCAGCCAAGCACGCGGGGTTAGCAATCAGCCCCAGCATTTT.

This clonotype was seen a few times. The chain uses TRBV9 and TRBJ2-7; 12 positions agree with TRBD1. The V gene end was trimmed by 3 bases and the J gene end by 2 bases; junction bases not matched to a gene: 3. The CDR3 spans 15 residues. The germline CDR1 and CDR2 sequences are SGDLS and YYNGEE. CDR3 region: CASSAGTGGAYEQYF. The CDR3 DNA reads TGTGCCAGCAGCGCCGGGACAGGGGGCGCCTACGAGCAGTACTTC. The full variable domain, rest sourced from reference TRBV9 and TRBJ2-7, is DSGVTQTPKHLITATGQRVTLRCSPRSGDLSVYWYQQSLDQGLQFLIQYYNGEERAKGNILERFSAQQFPDLHSELNLSSLELGDSALYFCASSAGTGGAYEQYFGPGTRLTVT.

There are a few counts of this clonotype. The chain uses TRBV27 and TRBJ2-7; 10 bases map to TRBD1. Looked up from germline, CDR1 is MNHEY and CDR2 is SMNVEV (reference sequence). V lost 5 bases and J lost 3; bases outside the gene matches: 4. The CDR3 is made up of 14 amino acids. CDR3 in DNA: TGTGCCAGCAGTGCGACAGGGGGCGGCTACGAGCAGTACTTC. It codes for CASSATGGGYEQYF.

This chain joins TRBV3-1 and TRBJ2-7; 8 bases map to TRBD1. This CDR3 spans 17 amino acids. The V gene's germline CDR1 is LGHDT and CDR2 YNNKEL (reference sequence). J gave up 3 bases and V 0 bases, and 10 bases lay outside the gene matches. The CDR3, as DNA: TGTGCCAGCAGCCAAGATGCAAGATTGGACAGGGACTACGAGCAGTACTTC. It yields the protein CASSQDARLDRDYEQYF.

This clonotype was observed at least ten times. J is TRBJ2-3 and V is TRBV12-3 or TRBV12-4, with TRBD1 identical over 8 bases. Trimming at V came to 7 bases and at J to 4 bases, leaving 13 bases not matched to a gene. This CDR3 spans 16 amino acids. The chain's CDR3 is CASTHPGQETADTQYF. CDR3 bases: TGTGCCAGCACCCATCCGGGACAGGAGACTGCAGATACGCAGTATTTT.

The V and J genes are TRBV21-1 and TRBJ2-7; TRBD1 is the table's D call and was not checked against the DNA. TRBV21-1 is recorded as a pseudogene. CDR3 size: 13 residues. The chain's CDR3 is CASSEDRGTEQYF. The CDR3 DNA reads TGTGCCAGCAGCGAAGACAGGGGGACCGAGCAGTACTTC.

This rearrangement joins TRBV7-6 to TRBJ2-7; 8 bases line up with TRBD2. CDR3 length equals 15 residues. Germline lookup yields CDR1 SGHVS and CDR2 FNYEAQ. With 4 bases clipped from V and 1 base from J, the junction kept 6 bases outside the gene matches. CDR3 residues: CASSSLSSGSYEQYF. CDR3 nucleotides: TGTGCCAGCAGCTCCCTGTCTAGCGGGTCCTACGAGCAGTACTTC. The entire variable domain, with the rest obtained from reference TRBV7-6 and TRBJ2-7, is as follows: GAGVSQSPRYKVTKRGQDVALRCDPISGHVSLYWYRQALGQGPEFLTYFNYEAQQDKSGLPNDRFSAERPEGSISTLTIQRTEQRDSAMYRCASSSLSSGSYEQYFGPGTRLTVT.

This clonotype was counted at least ten times. The chain combines TRBV28 with TRBJ2-5; TRBD1 is a possible D gene (6 bases). The germline CDR1 and CDR2 sequences are MDHEN and SYDVKM. CDR3 length: 15 amino acids. V shed 4 bases and J shed 2 bases, with 14 bases lying between them. The CDR3 nucleotides are TGTGCCAGCAGTTCTCGGACAGAATCGCAAGAGACCCAGTACTTC. Protein sequence: CASSSRTESQETQYF.

The chain employs TRBV6-1 and TRBJ2-1, with 8 bases identical to TRBD1. Germline lookup yields CDR1 MNHNS and CDR2 SASEGT. CDR3 length: 17 residues. Germline trimming cut 2 bases from V and 8 bases from J; bases unmatched to any gene: 14. CDR3 loop: CASSETSGGTMDDEQFF. Here the CDR3 DNA reads TGTGCCAGCAGTGAAACATCAGGGGGCACAATGGACGATGAGCAGTTCTTC.

This clonotype was seen a handful of times. The chain has TRBV3-1 and TRBJ2-5; TRBD2 matches 9 bases. Germline V CDR1 and CDR2: LGHDT, YNNKEL (reference sequence). The CDR3 loop spans 18 amino acids. With 6 bases clipped from V and 1 base from J, the junction kept 15 bases outside the gene matches. In DNA form, the CDR3 reads TGTGCCAGCAGACACATTCTTCAGCGGGAGGCGCCCCAAGAGACCCAGTACTTC. Protein sequence: CASRHILQREAPQETQYF.